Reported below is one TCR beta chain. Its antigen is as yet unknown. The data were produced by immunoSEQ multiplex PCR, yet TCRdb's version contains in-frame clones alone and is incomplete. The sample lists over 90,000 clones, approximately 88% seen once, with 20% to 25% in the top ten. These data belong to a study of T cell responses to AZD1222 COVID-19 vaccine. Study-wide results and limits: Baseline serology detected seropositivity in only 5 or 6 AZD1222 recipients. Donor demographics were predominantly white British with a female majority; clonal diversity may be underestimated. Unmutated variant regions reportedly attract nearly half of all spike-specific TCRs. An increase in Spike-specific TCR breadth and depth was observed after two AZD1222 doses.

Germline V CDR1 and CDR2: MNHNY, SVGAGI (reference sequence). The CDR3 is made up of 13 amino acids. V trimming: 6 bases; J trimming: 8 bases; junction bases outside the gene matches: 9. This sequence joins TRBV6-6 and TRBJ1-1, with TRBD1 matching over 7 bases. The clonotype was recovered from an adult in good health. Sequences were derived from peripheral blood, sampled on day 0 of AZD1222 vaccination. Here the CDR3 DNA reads TGTGCCAGCAGCCGGTTAGGGGACAGAGAAGCTTTCTTT. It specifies CASSRLGDREAFF.